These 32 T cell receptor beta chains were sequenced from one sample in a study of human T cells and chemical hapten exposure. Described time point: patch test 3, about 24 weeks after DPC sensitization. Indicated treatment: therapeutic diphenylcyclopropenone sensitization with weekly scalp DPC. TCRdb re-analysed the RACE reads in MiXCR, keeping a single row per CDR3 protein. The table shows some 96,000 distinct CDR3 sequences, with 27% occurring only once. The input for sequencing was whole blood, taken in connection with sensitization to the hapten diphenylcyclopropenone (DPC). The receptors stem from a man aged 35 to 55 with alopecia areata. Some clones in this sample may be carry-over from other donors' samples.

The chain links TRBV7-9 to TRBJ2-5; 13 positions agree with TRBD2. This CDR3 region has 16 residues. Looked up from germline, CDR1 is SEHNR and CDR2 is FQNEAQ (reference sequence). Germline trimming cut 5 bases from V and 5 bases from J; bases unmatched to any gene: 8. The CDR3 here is CASSVLAGGPEETQYF. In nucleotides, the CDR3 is TGTGCCAGCAGCGTACTAGCGGGAGGGCCGGAGGAGACCCAGTACTTC.

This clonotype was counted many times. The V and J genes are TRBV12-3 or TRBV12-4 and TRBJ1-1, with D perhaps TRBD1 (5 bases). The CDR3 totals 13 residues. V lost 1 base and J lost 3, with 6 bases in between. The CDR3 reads CASSLVRDTEAFF. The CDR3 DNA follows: TGTGCCAGCAGTTTAGTCAGGGACACTGAAGCTTTCTTT.

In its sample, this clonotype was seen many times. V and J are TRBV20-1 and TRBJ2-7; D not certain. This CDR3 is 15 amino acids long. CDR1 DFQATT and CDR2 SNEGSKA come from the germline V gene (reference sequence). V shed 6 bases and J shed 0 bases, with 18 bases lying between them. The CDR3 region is CSALSPTLSSYEQYF. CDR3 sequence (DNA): TGCAGTGCCCTATCCCCCACCCTGAGCTCCTACGAGCAGTACTTC.

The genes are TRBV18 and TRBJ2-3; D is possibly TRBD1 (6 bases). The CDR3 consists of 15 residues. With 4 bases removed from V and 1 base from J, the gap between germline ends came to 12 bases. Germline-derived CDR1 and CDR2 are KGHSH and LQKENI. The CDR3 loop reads CASSQQAGGTDTQYF. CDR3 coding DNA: TGTGCCAGCTCACAACAGGCAGGGGGCACAGATACGCAGTATTTT.

CDR3 amino acids: CASSEGRLGHYEQYF. Here the CDR3 DNA reads TGTGCCAGCAGTGAAGGACGGCTCGGCCACTACGAGCAGTACTTC. V gene TRBV25-1 combines with J gene TRBJ2-7; no clear D. Germline V gives CDR1 MGHDK, CDR2 SYGVNS. The V and J ends lost 2 bases and 3 bases respectively, with 14 bases between them. The CDR3 runs 15 residues.

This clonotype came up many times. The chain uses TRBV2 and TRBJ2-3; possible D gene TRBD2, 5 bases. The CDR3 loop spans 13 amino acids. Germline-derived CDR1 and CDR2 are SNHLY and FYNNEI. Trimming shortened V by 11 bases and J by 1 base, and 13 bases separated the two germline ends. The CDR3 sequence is CAEGGEGTDTQYF. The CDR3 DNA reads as TGTGCCGAGGGTGGCGAAGGCACAGATACGCAGTATTTT.

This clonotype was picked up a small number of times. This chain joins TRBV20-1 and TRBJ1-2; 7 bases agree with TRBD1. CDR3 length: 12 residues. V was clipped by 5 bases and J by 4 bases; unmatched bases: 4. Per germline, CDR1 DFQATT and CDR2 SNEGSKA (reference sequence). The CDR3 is CSAEGASYGYTF. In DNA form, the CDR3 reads TGCAGTGCTGAGGGGGCTAGCTATGGCTACACCTTC.

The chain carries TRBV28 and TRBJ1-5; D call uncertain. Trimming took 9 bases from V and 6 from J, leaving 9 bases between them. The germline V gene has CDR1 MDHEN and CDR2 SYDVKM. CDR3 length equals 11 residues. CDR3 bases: TGTGCCAGTTCGTCTGGTCAGCCCCAGCATTTT. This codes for CASSSGQPQHF.

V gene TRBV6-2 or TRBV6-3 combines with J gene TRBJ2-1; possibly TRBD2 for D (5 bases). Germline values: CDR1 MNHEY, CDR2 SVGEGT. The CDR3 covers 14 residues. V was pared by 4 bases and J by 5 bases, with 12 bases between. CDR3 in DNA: TGTGCCAGCAGTTTTTACGGGAAACACAATGAGCAGTTCTTC. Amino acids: CASSFYGKHNEQFF.

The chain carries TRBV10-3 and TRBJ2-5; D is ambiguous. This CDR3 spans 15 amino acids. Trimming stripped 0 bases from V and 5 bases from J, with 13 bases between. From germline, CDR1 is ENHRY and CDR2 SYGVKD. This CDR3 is CAISESIGIFETQYF. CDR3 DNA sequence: TGTGCCATCAGTGAGTCGATTGGGATTTTTGAGACCCAGTACTTC.

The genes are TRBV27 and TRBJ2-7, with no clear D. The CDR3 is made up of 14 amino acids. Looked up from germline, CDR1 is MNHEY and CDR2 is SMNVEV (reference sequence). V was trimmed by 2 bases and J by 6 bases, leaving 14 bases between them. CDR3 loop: CASSLDSGWSEQYF. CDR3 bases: TGTGCCAGCAGTTTAGACTCTGGGTGGTCCGAGCAGTACTTC.

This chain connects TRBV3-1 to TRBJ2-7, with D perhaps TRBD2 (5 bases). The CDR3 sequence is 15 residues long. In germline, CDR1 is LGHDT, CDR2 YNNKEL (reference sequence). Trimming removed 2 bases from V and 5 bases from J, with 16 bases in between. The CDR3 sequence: CASSQQPTSFHEQYF. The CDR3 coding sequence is TGTGCCAGCAGCCAACAACCTACTAGTTTCCACGAGCAGTACTTC.

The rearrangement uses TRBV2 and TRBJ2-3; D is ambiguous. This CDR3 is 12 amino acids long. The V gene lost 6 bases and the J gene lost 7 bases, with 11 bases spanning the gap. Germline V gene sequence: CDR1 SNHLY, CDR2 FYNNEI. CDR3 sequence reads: CASSYLVNTQYF. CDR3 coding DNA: TGTGCCAGCAGCTATCTGGTGAATACGCAGTATTTT. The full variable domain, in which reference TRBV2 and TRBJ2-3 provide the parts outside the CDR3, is EPEVTQTPSHQVTQMGQEVILRCVPISNHLYFYWYRQILGQKVEFLVSFYNNEISEKSEIFDDQFSVERPDGSNFTLKIRSTKLEDSAMYFCASSYLVNTQYFGPGTRLTVL.

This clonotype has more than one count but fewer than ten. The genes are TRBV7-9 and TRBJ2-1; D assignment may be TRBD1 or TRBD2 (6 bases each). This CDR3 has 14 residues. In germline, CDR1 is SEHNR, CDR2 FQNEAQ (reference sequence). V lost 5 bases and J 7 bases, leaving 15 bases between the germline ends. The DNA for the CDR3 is TGTGCCAGCAGCCTGACGGGGGCGGTGAATGAGCAGTTCTTC. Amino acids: CASSLTGAVNEQFF. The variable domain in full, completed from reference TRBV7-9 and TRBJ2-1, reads DTGVSQNPRHKITKRGQNVTFRCDPISEHNRLYWYRQTLGQGPEFLTYFQNEAQLEKSRLLSDRFSAERPKGSFSTLEIQRTEQGDSAMYLCASSLTGAVNEQFFGPGTRLTVL.

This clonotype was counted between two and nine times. The CDR3, as DNA: TGTGCCAGCAGCCTTTTCGGGACCCCTTACGAGCAGTACTTC. It specifies CASSLFGTPYEQYF. This chain connects TRBV7-2 to TRBJ2-7; D is possibly TRBD1 or TRBD2 (5 bases each). In germline, CDR1 is SGHTA, CDR2 FQGNSA. CDR3 length: 14 amino acids. V was clipped by 5 bases and J by 4 bases, with 15 bases between them.

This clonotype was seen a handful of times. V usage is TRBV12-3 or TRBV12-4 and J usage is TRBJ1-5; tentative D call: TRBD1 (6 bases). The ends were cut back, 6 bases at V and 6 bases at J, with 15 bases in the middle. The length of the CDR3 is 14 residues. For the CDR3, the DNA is TGTGCCAGCAGCCCCACAGGGTGTGGTCAGCCCCAGCATTTT. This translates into CASSPTGCGQPQHF.

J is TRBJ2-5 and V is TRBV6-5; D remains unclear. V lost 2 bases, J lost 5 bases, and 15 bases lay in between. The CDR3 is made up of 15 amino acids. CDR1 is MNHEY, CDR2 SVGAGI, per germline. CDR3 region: CASSYTRAKGETQYF. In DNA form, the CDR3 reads TGTGCCAGCAGTTACACCCGGGCCAAAGGGGAGACCCAGTACTTC.

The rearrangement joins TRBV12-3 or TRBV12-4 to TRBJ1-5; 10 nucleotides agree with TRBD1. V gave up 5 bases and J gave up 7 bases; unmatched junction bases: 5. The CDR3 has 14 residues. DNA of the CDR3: TGTGCCAGCAGTATGACAGGGGGCGCCCAGCCCCAGCATTTT. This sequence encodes CASSMTGGAQPQHF.

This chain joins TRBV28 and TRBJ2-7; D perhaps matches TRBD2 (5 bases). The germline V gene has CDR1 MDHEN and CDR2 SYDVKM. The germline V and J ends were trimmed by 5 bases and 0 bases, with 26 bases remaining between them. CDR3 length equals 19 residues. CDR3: CASSPSPFGRGWDSYEQYF. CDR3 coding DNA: TGTGCCAGCAGTCCATCCCCTTTTGGACGCGGGTGGGACTCCTACGAGCAGTACTTC.

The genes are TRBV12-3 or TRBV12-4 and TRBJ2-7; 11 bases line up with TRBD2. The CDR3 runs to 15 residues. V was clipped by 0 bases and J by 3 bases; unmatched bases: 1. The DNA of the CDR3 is TGTGCCAGCAGTTTAGCCGGGACTAGCGGCTACGAGCAGTACTTC. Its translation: CASSLAGTSGYEQYF.

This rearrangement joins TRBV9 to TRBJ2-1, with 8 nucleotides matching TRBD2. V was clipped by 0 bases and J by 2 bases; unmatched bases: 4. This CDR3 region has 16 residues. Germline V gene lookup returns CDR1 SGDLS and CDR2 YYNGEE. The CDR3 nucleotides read TGTGCCAGCAGCGTAGACGGCGGGAGGCCCTACAATGAGCAGTTCTTC. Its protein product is CASSVDGGRPYNEQFF.

CDR3: CASSQVRGTGELFF. As DNA, the CDR3 is TGTGCCAGCAGCCAAGTAAGAGGGACCGGGGAGCTGTTTTTT. The V gene is TRBV3-1, the J gene TRBJ2-2, with D possibly TRBD2 on 5 matching bases. Trimming took 1 base from V and 5 from J, leaving 8 bases between them. The CDR3 is made up of 14 amino acids. CDR1 and CDR2 (germline): LGHDT, YNNKEL (reference sequence).

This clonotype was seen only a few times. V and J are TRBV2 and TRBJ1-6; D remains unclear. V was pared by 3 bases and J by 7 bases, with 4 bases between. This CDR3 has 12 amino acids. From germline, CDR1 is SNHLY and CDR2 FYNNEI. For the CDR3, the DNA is TGTGCCAGCAGTGACAGCAATTCACCCCTCCACTTT. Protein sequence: CASSDSNSPLHF.

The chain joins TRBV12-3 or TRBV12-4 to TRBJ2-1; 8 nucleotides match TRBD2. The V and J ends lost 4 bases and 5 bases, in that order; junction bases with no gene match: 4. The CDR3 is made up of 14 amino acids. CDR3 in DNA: TGTGCCAGCAGTTCCAGCGGGAGTAACAATGAGCAGTTCTTC. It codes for CASSSSGSNNEQFF.

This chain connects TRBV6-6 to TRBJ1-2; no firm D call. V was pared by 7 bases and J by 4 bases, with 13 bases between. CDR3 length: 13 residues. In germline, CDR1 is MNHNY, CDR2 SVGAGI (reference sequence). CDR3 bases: TGTGCCAGCACCAACGACGTTCGCTATGGCTACACCTTC. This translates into CASTNDVRYGYTF.

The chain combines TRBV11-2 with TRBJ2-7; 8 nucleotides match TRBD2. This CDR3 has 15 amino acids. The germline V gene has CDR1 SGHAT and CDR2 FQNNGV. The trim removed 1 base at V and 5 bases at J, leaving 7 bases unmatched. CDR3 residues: CASSLVGLALDEQYF. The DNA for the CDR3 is TGTGCCAGCAGCTTAGTCGGACTAGCTTTAGACGAGCAGTACTTC.

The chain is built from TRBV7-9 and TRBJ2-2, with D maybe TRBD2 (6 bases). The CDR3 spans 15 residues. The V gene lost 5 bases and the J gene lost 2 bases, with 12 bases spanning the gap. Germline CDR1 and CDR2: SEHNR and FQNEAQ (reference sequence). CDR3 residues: CASSTPGLNTGELFF. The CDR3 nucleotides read TGTGCCAGCAGCACCCCGGGACTTAACACCGGGGAGCTGTTTTTT.

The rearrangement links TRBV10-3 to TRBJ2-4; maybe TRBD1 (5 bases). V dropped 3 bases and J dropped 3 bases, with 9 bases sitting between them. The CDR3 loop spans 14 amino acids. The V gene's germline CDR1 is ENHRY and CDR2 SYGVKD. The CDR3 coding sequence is TGTGCCATCAGTGACTTTAGGGGCAAAAACATTCAGTACTTC. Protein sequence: CAISDFRGKNIQYF.

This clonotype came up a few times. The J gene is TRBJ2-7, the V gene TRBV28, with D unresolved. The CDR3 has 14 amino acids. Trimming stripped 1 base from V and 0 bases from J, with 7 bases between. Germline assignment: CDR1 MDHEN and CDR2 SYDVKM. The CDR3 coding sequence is TGTGCCAGCAGTTTATCGAGCGTCTCCTACGAGCAGTACTTC. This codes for CASSLSSVSYEQYF.

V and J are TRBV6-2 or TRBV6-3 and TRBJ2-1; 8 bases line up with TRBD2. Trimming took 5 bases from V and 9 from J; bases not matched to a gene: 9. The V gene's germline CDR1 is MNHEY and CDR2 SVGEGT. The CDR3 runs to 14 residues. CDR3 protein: CASSTVAGGSEQFF. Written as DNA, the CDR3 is TGTGCCAGCAGTACCGTTGCGGGAGGCAGTGAGCAGTTCTTC.

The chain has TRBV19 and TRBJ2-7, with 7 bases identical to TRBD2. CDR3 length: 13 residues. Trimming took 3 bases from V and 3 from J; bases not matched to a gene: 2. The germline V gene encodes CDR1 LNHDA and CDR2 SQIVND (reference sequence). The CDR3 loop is CASSMGLFYEQYF. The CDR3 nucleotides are TGTGCCAGTAGTATGGGACTATTCTACGAGCAGTACTTC. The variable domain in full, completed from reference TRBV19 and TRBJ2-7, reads DGGITQSPKYLFRKEGQNVTLSCEQNLNHDAMYWYRQDPGQGLRLIYYSQIVNDFQKGDIAEGYSVSREKKESFPLTVTSAQKNPTAFYLCASSMGLFYEQYFGPGTRLTVT.

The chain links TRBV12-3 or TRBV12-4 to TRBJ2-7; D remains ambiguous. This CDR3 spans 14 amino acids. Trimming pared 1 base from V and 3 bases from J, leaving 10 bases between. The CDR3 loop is CASSLGGLVYEQYF. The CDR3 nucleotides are TGTGCCAGCAGTTTAGGGGGTCTTGTCTACGAGCAGTACTTC.